This entry lists 14 T cell receptor beta chains sequenced from one sample in a study of T cell changes during pregnancy in multiple sclerosis. Some clones are missing from TCRdb's copy, which holds only in-frame ones; the method was immunoSEQ multiplex PCR. Here the sample spans tens of thousands of clones, roughly 90% being singletons. Specimen: CD8+ T cells from peripheral blood mononuclear cells, collected before pregnancy. These receptors were collected from a female donor with multiple sclerosis, enrolled in a pregnancy study.

The chain is built from TRBV19 and TRBJ2-3; TRBD1 matches at 7 bases. V was clipped by 5 bases and J by 6 bases; unmatched bases: 17. Germline V lookup: CDR1 LNHDA, CDR2 SQIVND (reference sequence). This CDR3 spans 17 amino acids. In DNA, the CDR3 is TGTGCCAGTAGTCCGCCCCGACAGGGTTTCCTGACGGATACGCAGTATTTT. This sequence encodes CASSPPRQGFLTDTQYF.

The chain employs TRBV16 and TRBJ1-2, with D possibly matching TRBD1 (5 bases). The CDR3 length is 14 residues. Germline-derived CDR1 and CDR2 are KGHSY and FQNENV. With 4 bases removed from V and 5 bases from J, the gap between germline ends came to 14 bases. The CDR3 region is CASSPSPTAYGYTF. CDR3 in DNA: TGTGCCAGCAGCCCCTCCCCGACAGCTTATGGCTACACCTTC. The full variable domain, its missing parts supplied by reference TRBV16 and TRBJ1-2, is GEEVAQTPKHLVRGEGQKAKLYCAPIKGHSYVFWYQQVLKNEFKFLISFQNENVFDETGMPKERFSAKCLPNSPCSLEIQATKLEDSAVYFCASSPSPTAYGYTFGSGTRLTVV.

The chain couples TRBV25-1 to TRBJ2-1; D perhaps matches TRBD2 (6 bases). The V end lost 5 bases, the J end lost 7 bases, and 18 bases lay between the germline ends. This CDR3 region has 15 residues. Germline CDR1 is MGHDK and CDR2 is SYGVNS. The CDR3 nucleotides are TGTGCCAGCAGTTCCGGGACTCTCAAGGGGAATGAGCAGTTCTTC. The encoded protein is CASSSGTLKGNEQFF. The full variable domain, in which reference TRBV25-1 and TRBJ2-1 provide the parts outside the CDR3, is EADIYQTPRYLVIGTGKKITLECSQTMGHDKMYWYQQDPGMELHLIHYSYGVNSTEKGDLSSESTVSRIRTEHFPLTLESARPSHTSQYLCASSSGTLKGNEQFFGPGTRLTVL.

The chain has TRBV7-8 and TRBJ2-7; D possibly corresponds to TRBD2 (7 bases). The germline V gene encodes CDR1 SGHVS and CDR2 FQNEAQ. V was cut by 1 base and J by 4 bases, with 14 bases left in between. The length of the CDR3 is 15 residues. For the CDR3, the DNA is TGTGCCAGCAGCTTAGTGACGGGGGGCCTTTACGAGCAGTACTTC. It yields the protein CASSLVTGGLYEQYF.

This chain connects TRBV19 to TRBJ1-2; no firm D call. The germline V gene encodes CDR1 LNHDA and CDR2 SQIVND (reference sequence). Trimming shortened V by 0 bases and J by 2 bases, and 7 bases separated the two germline ends. The CDR3 has 14 residues. For the CDR3, the DNA is TGTGCCAGTAGTATAGATGCCGGGAACTATGGCTACACCTTC. Translation: CASSIDAGNYGYTF.

The chain has TRBV9 and TRBJ2-5, with a possible D match to TRBD2 (5 bases). V dropped 0 bases and J dropped 2 bases, with 14 bases sitting between them. This CDR3 has 16 amino acids. Looked up from germline, CDR1 is SGDLS and CDR2 is YYNGEE. CDR3 sequence reads: CASSVDPAGDQETQYF. Written as DNA, the CDR3 is TGTGCCAGCAGCGTAGATCCTGCCGGGGATCAAGAGACCCAGTACTTC.

This rearrangement joins TRBV7-8 to TRBJ2-7, with D maybe TRBD1 (6 bases). The germline V and J ends were trimmed by 1 base and 2 bases, with 12 bases remaining between them. The CDR3 is 15 amino acids. Germline CDR1 is SGHVS and CDR2 is FQNEAQ. CDR3 nucleotides: TGTGCCAGCAGCTTAGGCAGCCAGGGGACCTACGAGCAGTACTTC. Translated, it gives CASSLGSQGTYEQYF.

V usage is TRBV5-5 and J usage is TRBJ1-1; 9 nucleotides align to TRBD1. V was clipped by 4 bases and J by 1 base; unmatched bases: 2. This CDR3 has 14 residues. Germline V gene lookup returns CDR1 SGHKS and CDR2 YYEKEE (reference sequence). CDR3 nucleotide sequence: TGTGCCAGCAGCCCGGGACAGGGGAACACTGAAGCTTTCTTT. This codes for CASSPGQGNTEAFF. Supplemented by reference TRBV5-5 and TRBJ1-1, the full variable domain reads DAGVTQSPTHLIKTRGQQVTLRCSPISGHKSVSWYQQVLGQGPQFIFQYYEKEERGRGNFPDRFSARQFPNYSSELNVNALLLGDSALYLCASSPGQGNTEAFFGQGTRLTVV.

Only a few counts were recorded for this clone. This sequence joins TRBV7-3 and TRBJ2-3; D perhaps matches TRBD1 (6 bases). The CDR3 is made up of 15 amino acids. V dropped 4 bases and J dropped 2 bases, with 13 bases sitting between them. The germline gives CDR1 SGHTA, CDR2 FQGTGA. The CDR3 loop reads CASSWTDRHTDTQYF. In DNA, the CDR3 is TGTGCCAGCAGCTGGACTGACAGGCACACAGATACGCAGTATTTT.

The CDR3 loop reads CASSLHSGGAGDTQYF. CDR3 coding DNA: TGTGCCAGCAGCTTACATAGCGGGGGGGCCGGAGATACGCAGTATTTT. V gene TRBV7-3 combines with J gene TRBJ2-3, with 11 bases matching TRBD2. The V gene's germline CDR1 is SGHTA and CDR2 FQGTGA. Trimming removed 2 bases from V and 5 bases from J; junction bases left unmatched: 6. The CDR3 runs 16 residues.

CDR3 residues: CASSDPTGFGEQYF. CDR3 nucleotide sequence: TGTGCCAGTAGTGATCCGACAGGGTTTGGGGAGCAGTACTTC. The rearrangement links TRBV19 to TRBJ2-7; TRBD1 agrees at 7 bases. This CDR3 comprises 14 residues. V trimming: 5 bases; J trimming: 7 bases; junction bases outside the gene matches: 11. The V gene's germline CDR1 is LNHDA and CDR2 SQIVND (reference sequence).

The chain is built from TRBV13 and TRBJ2-7; 12 nucleotides agree with TRBD2. Per germline, CDR1 PRHDT and CDR2 FYEKMQ (reference sequence). Losses at the gene ends were 4 bases for V and 4 bases for J; bases not matched to a gene: 5. This CDR3 spans 15 amino acids. CDR3 amino acids: CASSSRLAGEYEQYF. Here the CDR3 DNA reads TGTGCCAGCAGCTCCAGACTAGCGGGAGAGTACGAGCAGTACTTC.

The J gene is TRBJ2-4, the V gene TRBV9, with TRBD1 as a possible D gene (5 bases). This CDR3 comprises 15 residues. The V and J ends lost 7 bases and 8 bases respectively, with 22 bases between them. CDR1 and CDR2 from the germline V gene are SGDLS and YYNGEE. CDR3: CASSPNVRADDIQYF. The CDR3 bases are TGTGCCAGCTCCCCAAACGTCAGGGCTGATGACATTCAGTACTTC.

The rearrangement joins TRBV7-9 to TRBJ2-7, with D hard to call. V dropped 5 bases and J dropped 6 bases, with 11 bases sitting between them. CDR3 size: 12 residues. The germline V gene has CDR1 SEHNR and CDR2 FQNEAQ (reference sequence). The CDR3: CASSPRVGEQYF. The CDR3 nucleotides are TGTGCCAGCAGCCCGCGCGTCGGCGAGCAGTACTTC.